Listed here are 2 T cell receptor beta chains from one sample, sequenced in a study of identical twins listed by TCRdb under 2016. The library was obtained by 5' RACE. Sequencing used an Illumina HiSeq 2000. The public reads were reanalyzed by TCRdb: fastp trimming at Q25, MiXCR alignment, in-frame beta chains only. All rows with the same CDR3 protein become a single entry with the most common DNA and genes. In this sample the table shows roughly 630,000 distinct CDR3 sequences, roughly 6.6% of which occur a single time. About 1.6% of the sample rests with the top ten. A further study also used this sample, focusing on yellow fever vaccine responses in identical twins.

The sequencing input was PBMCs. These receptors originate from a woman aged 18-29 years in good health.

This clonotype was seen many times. The CDR3 spells CATSDPRLAELETQYF. As DNA, the CDR3 is TGTGCCACCAGTGATCCAAGACTAGCGGAGTTGGAGACCCAGTACTTC. V usage is TRBV24-1 and J usage is TRBJ2-5, with 9 nucleotides matching TRBD2. J lost 5 bases, V lost 3 bases, and 9 bases had no gene match. Germline-derived CDR1 and CDR2 are KGHDR and SFDVKD. There are 16 residues in the CDR3.

The CDR3 spells CSTDRGNTGELFF. CDR3 coding DNA: TGCAGCACCGACAGGGGAAACACCGGGGAGCTGTTTTTT. The V gene is TRBV29-1, the J gene TRBJ2-2, with 8 bases identical to TRBD1. Unmatched junction bases numbered 4, after V lost 8 bases and J lost 2 bases. The CDR3 has 13 amino acids. Germline V gene data show CDR1 as SQVTM and CDR2 as ANQGSEA.